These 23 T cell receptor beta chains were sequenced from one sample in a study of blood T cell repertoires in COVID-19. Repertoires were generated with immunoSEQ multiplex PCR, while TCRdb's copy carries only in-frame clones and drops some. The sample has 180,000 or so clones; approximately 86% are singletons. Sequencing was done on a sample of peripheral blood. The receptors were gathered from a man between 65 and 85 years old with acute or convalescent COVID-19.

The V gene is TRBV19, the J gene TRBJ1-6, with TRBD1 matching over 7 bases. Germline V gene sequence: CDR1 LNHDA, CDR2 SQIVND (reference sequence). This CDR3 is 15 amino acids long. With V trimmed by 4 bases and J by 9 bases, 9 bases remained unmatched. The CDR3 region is CASSNRQGSSSPLHF. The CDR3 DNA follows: TGTGCCAGTAGTAACCGACAGGGTAGTAGTTCACCCCTCCACTTT. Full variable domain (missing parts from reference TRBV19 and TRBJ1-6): DGGITQSPKYLFRKEGQNVTLSCEQNLNHDAMYWYRQDPGQGLRLIYYSQIVNDFQKGDIAEGYSVSREKKESFPLTVTSAQKNPTAFYLCASSNRQGSSSPLHFGNGTRLTVT.

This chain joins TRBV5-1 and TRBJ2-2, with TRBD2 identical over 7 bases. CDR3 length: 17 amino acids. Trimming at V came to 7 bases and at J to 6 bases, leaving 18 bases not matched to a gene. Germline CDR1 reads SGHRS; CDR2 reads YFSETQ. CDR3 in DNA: TGCGCCAGCGCGTCGGCCCCGGCGGGAGATGGCGCCGGGGAGCTGTTTTTT. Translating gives CASASAPAGDGAGELFF.

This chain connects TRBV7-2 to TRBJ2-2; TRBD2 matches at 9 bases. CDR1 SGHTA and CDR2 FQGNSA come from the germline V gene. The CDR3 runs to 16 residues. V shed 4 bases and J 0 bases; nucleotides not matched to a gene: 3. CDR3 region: CASSSGTSPNTGELFF. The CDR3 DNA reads TGTGCCAGCAGCTCAGGGACTAGCCCGAACACCGGGGAGCTGTTTTTT.

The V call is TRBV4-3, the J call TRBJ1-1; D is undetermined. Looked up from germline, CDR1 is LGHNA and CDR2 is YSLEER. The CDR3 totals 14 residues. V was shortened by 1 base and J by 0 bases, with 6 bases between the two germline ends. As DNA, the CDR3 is TGCGCCAGCAGCCAAGTGGGCATGAACACTGAAGCTTTCTTT. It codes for CASSQVGMNTEAFF.

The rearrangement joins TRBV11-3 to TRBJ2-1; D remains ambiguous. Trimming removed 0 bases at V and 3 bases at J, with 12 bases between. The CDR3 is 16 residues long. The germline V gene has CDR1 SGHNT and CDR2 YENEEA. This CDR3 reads CASSLDLVRFYNEQFF. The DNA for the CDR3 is TGTGCCAGCAGCTTAGATCTCGTTCGTTTCTACAATGAGCAGTTCTTC.

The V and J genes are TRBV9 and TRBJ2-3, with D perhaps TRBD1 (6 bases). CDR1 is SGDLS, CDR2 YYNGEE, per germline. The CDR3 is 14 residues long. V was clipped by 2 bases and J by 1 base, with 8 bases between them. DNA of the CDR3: TGTGCCAGCAGCGTGGACAGTCGCACAGATACGCAGTATTTT. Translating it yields CASSVDSRTDTQYF.

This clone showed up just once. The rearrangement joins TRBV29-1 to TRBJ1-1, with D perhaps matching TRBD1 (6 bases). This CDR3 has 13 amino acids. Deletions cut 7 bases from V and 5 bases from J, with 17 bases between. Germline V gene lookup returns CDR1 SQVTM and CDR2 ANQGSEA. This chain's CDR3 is CSASGQSRTEAFF. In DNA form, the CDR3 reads TGCAGCGCATCAGGACAGTCGAGAACTGAAGCTTTCTTT.

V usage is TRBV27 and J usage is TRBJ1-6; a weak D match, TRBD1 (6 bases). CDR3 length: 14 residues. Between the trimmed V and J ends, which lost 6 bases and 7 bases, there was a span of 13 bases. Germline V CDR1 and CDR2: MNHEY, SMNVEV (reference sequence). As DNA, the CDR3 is TGTGCCAGCAGCAAGACAGGCCTAAATTCACCCCTCCACTTT. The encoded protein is CASSKTGLNSPLHF.

The DNA for the CDR3 is TGTGCCAGCAGTCTTACTGCCAGCGGGGGGGTTGGTGAGCAGTTCTTC. Translating gives CASSLTASGGVGEQFF. The chain couples TRBV27 to TRBJ2-1; 10 bases match TRBD2. The germline CDR1 and CDR2 sequences are MNHEY and SMNVEV (reference sequence). With 5 bases clipped from V and 9 bases from J, the junction kept 13 bases outside the gene matches. This CDR3 is built from 16 residues.

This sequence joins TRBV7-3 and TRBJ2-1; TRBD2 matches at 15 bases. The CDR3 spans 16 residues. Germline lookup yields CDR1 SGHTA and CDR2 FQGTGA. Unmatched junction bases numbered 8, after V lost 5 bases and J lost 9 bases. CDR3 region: CASSPRTSGGVVEQFF. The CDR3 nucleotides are TGTGCCAGCAGCCCAAGGACTAGCGGGGGGGTAGTTGAGCAGTTCTTC.

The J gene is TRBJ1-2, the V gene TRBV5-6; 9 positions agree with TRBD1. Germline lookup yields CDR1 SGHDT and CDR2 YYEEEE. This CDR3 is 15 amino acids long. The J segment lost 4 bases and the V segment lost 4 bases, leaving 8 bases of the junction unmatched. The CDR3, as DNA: TGTGCCAGCAGCCAACCGGGACAGGGAGTCTATGGCTACACCTTC. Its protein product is CASSQPGQGVYGYTF.

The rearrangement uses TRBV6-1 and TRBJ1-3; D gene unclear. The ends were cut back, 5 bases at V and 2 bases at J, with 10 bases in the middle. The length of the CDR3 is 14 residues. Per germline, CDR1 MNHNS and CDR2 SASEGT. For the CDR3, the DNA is TGTGCCAGCAGTTTACCCGGGACTGGAAACACCATATATTTT. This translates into CASSLPGTGNTIYF.

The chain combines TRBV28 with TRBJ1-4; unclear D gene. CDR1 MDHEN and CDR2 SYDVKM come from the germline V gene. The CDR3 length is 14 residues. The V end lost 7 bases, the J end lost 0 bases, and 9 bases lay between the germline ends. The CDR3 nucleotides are TGTGCCAGCAAACAGTTTGCAACTAATGAAAAACTGTTTTTT. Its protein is CASKQFATNEKLFF.

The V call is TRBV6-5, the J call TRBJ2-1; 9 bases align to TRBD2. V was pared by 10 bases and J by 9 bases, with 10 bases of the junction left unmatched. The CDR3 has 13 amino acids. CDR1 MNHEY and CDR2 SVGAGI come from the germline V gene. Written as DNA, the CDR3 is TGTGCCACCCTTGCTAGCGGGGTTGGTGAGCAGTTCTTC. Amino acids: CATLASGVGEQFF.

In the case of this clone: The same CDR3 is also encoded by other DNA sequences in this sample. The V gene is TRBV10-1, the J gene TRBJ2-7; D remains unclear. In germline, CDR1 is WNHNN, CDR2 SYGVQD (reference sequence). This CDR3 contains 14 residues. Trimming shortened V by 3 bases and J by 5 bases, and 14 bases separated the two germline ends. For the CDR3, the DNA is TGCGCCAGCAGTGAATCACAGTTCCTTGACGAGCAGTACTTC. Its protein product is CASSESQFLDEQYF.

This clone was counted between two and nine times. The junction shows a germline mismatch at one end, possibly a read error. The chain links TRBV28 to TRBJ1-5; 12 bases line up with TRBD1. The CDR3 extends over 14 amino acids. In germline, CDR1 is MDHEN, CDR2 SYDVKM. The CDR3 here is CASRAGTGGSWGDF. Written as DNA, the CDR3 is TGTGCCAGCCGGGCCGGGACAGGGGGCTCTTGGGGGGATTTT.

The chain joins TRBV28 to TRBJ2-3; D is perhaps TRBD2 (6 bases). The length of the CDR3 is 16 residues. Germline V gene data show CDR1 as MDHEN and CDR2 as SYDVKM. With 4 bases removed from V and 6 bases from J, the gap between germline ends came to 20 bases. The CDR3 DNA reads TGTGCCAGCAGTTCCCCTTCTGACGGGAGCTTCGATACGCAGTATTTT. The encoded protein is CASSSPSDGSFDTQYF. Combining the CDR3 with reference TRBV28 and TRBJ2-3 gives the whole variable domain DVKVTQSSRYLVKRTGEKVFLECVQDMDHENMFWYRQDPGLGLRLIYFSYDVKMKEKGDIPEGYSVSREKKERFSLILESASTNQTSMYLCASSSPSDGSFDTQYFGPGTRLTVL.

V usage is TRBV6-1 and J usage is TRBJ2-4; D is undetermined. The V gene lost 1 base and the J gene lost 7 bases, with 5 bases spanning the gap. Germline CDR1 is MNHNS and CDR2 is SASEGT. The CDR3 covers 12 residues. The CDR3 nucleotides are TGTGCCAGCAGTGAAGGGCAGAACATTCAGTACTTC. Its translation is CASSEGQNIQYF.

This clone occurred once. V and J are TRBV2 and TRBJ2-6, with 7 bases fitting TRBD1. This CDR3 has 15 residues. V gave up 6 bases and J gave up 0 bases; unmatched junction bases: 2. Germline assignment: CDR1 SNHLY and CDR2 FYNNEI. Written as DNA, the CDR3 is TGTGCCAGCAGGACAGGGTTCTCTGGGGCCAACGTCCTGACTTTC. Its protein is CASRTGFSGANVLTF.

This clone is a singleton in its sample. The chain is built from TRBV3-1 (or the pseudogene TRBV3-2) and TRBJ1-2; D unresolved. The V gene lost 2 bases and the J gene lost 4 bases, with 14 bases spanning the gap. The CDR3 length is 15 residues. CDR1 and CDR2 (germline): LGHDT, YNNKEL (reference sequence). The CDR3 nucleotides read TGTGCCAGCAGCCAAAGAGGAGCCGGCCCCTATGGCTACACCTTC. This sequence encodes CASSQRGAGPYGYTF.

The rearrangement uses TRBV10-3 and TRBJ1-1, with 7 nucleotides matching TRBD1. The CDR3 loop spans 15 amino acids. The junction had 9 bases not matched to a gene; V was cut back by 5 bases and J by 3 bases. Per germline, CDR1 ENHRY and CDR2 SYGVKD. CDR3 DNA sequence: TGTGCCATCAGTTATTACAGGGGCGAGGACACTGAAGCTTTCTTT. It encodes CAISYYRGEDTEAFF.

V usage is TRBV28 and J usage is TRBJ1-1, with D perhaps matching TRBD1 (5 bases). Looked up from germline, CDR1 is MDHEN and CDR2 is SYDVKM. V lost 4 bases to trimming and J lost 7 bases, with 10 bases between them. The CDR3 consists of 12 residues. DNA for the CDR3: TGTGCCAGCAGTTGGGACTTTTTTGAAGCTTTCTTT. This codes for CASSWDFFEAFF. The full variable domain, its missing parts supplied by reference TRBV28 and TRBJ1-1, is DVKVTQSSRYLVKRTGEKVFLECVQDMDHENMFWYRQDPGLGLRLIYFSYDVKMKEKGDIPEGYSVSREKKERFSLILESASTNQTSMYLCASSWDFFEAFFGQGTRLTVV.

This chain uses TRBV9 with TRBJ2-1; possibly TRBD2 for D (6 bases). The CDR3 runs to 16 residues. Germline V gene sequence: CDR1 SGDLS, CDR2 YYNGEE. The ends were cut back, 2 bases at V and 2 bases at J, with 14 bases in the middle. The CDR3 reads CASSVLGTPAYNEQFF. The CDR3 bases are TGTGCCAGCAGCGTTCTCGGGACTCCCGCCTACAATGAGCAGTTCTTC.